The next 18 T cell receptor beta chains were all read from a single sample in a study of T cell changes during pregnancy in multiple sclerosis. Using immunoSEQ multiplex PCR, the repertoire was profiled, and TCRdb retains in-frame clones only, with some absent. The sample has tens of thousands of clones; about 96% are singletons. This specimen was CD8+ T cells from peripheral blood mononuclear cells, taken after pregnancy. These receptors all stem from a female donor with multiple sclerosis, enrolled in a pregnancy study.

This rearrangement joins TRBV19 to TRBJ2-7, with 9 positions matching TRBD1. In germline, CDR1 is LNHDA, CDR2 SQIVND (reference sequence). After removal of 7 bases from V and 4 bases from J, the junction contained 11 bases not matched to a gene. The CDR3 is 15 amino acids. DNA of the CDR3: TGTGCCAGTACCCTATCCACAGGGGGCATTTACGAGCAGTACTTC. Its translation is CASTLSTGGIYEQYF. The full variable domain, in which reference TRBV19 and TRBJ2-7 provide the parts outside the CDR3, is DGGITQSPKYLFRKEGQNVTLSCEQNLNHDAMYWYRQDPGQGLRLIYYSQIVNDFQKGDIAEGYSVSREKKESFPLTVTSAQKNPTAFYLCASTLSTGGIYEQYFGPGTRLTVT.

The chain couples TRBV5-4 to TRBJ2-2, with a possible D match to TRBD1 (6 bases). The CDR3 length is 16 residues. Germline V gene lookup returns CDR1 SGHNT and CDR2 YYREEE (reference sequence). Trimming removed 3 bases from V and 0 bases from J, with 12 bases in between. CDR3 nucleotide sequence: TGTGCCAGCAGCTGGGGGCAGAGCGCGAACACCGGGGAGCTGTTTTTT. It encodes CASSWGQSANTGELFF.

The gene calls are TRBV7-9 and TRBJ2-7; 7 positions agree with TRBD2. Germline values: CDR1 SEHNR, CDR2 FQNEAQ (reference sequence). V lost 1 base, J lost 0 bases, and 3 bases stayed unmatched. This CDR3 has 15 amino acids. The CDR3 here is CASSLEGGSSYEQYF. The CDR3 DNA reads TGTGCCAGCAGCTTAGAAGGCGGGAGCTCCTACGAGCAGTACTTC.

The V call is TRBV4-1, the J call TRBJ2-3; tentatively, D is TRBD1 (5 bases). The V end lost 1 base, the J end lost 1 base, and 6 bases lay between the germline ends. This CDR3 is 14 amino acids long. Germline V gene data show CDR1 as MGHRA and CDR2 as YSYEKL. In nucleotides, the CDR3 is TGCGCCAGCAGCCAAGTACAGGGCACAGATACGCAGTATTTT. Translated, it gives CASSQVQGTDTQYF.

The gene calls are TRBV28 and TRBJ2-3, with 9 bases lining up with TRBD2. CDR1 and CDR2 from the germline V gene are MDHEN and SYDVKM. The ends lost 4 bases at V and 0 bases at J; junction bases unmatched: 5. The CDR3 contains 16 residues. The CDR3 coding sequence is TGTGCCAGCAGTTCCCCGAGCGGGAGGAGCACAGATACGCAGTATTTT. This gives the protein CASSSPSGRSTDTQYF.

The V and J genes are TRBV28 and TRBJ1-6; 8 nucleotides line up with TRBD1. The J segment lost 5 bases and the V segment lost 10 bases, leaving 10 bases of the junction unmatched. The CDR3 is 15 amino acids. Germline CDR1 is MDHEN and CDR2 is SYDVKM. CDR3 sequence reads: CAITPRTGNNSPLHF. The CDR3 nucleotides are TGTGCCATTACGCCGAGGACAGGGAATAATTCACCCCTCCACTTT.

This sequence joins TRBV28 and TRBJ1-2; D unresolved. The CDR3 has 14 amino acids. Germline CDR1 reads MDHEN; CDR2 reads SYDVKM. The V end was cut by 4 bases, the J end by 4 bases, with 13 bases between. The CDR3, as DNA: TGTGCCAGCAGTTACAACAGAATCCGCTATGGCTACACCTTC. Translating it yields CASSYNRIRYGYTF.

The chain couples TRBV5-6 to TRBJ2-7; no firm D call. This CDR3 comprises 13 residues. Trimming took off 0 bases at V and 5 bases at J, with 9 bases between the two ends. Germline loops: CDR1 SGHDT, CDR2 YYEEEE. The CDR3 DNA reads as TGTGCCAGCAGCTTGGAACTCTTGGACGAGCAGTACTTC. Translating gives CASSLELLDEQYF.

The genes are TRBV2 and TRBJ2-7; 9 bases are a match to TRBD1. V shed 4 bases, J shed 1 base, and the junction held 11 bases outside the gene matches. The CDR3 runs 17 residues. Germline CDR1 reads SNHLY; CDR2 reads FYNNEI. CDR3 DNA sequence: TGTGCCAGCAGTGCGGGACAGGGTTCCACACTTTCCTACGAGCAGTACTTC. It yields the protein CASSAGQGSTLSYEQYF.

V usage is TRBV11-2 and J usage is TRBJ2-1, with 7 bases that match TRBD1. With V trimmed by 6 bases and J by 5 bases, 1 base remained unmatched. CDR3 length: 12 residues. Germline CDR1 and CDR2: SGHAT and FQNNGV. The CDR3 region is CASRGTDNEQFF. CDR3 DNA sequence: TGTGCCAGCAGAGGGACAGACAATGAGCAGTTCTTC.

The chain has TRBV5-6 and TRBJ2-2, with 8 nucleotides matching TRBD2. The CDR3 length is 16 residues. V lost 0 bases to trimming and J lost 6 bases; unmatched junction nucleotides: 7. The V gene's germline CDR1 is SGHDT and CDR2 YYEEEE. CDR3 in amino acids: CASSLGSGGVAGELFF. In nucleotides, the CDR3 is TGTGCCAGCAGCTTGGGAAGCGGGGGAGTGGCCGGGGAGCTGTTTTTT.

The chain combines TRBV7-2 with TRBJ2-2, with D possibly being TRBD2 (5 bases). The CDR3 totals 19 residues. The ends were cut back, 2 bases at V and 1 base at J, with 20 bases in the middle. The germline CDR1 and CDR2 sequences are SGHTA and FQGNSA. The DNA of the CDR3 is TGTGCCAGCAGCTTATCTATCGGGGTTGTCGTGGGGAACACCGGGGAGCTGTTTTTT. Translated, it gives CASSLSIGVVVGNTGELFF.

The CDR3 region is CSVESDNEQFF. In nucleotides, the CDR3 is TGCAGCGTTGAATCAGACAATGAGCAGTTCTTC. This chain connects TRBV29-1 to TRBJ2-1, with D hard to call. The V and J ends lost 2 bases and 5 bases respectively, with 4 bases between them. The germline V gene has CDR1 SQVTM and CDR2 ANQGSEA. The length of the CDR3 is 11 residues.

The chain carries TRBV7-3 and TRBJ2-1; D is perhaps TRBD1 (5 bases). Germline loops: CDR1 SGHTA, CDR2 FQGTGA. V was pared by 3 bases and J by 6 bases, with 18 bases between. CDR3 size: 16 residues. CDR3: CASSFVPSGKGNEQFF. As DNA, the CDR3 is TGTGCCAGCAGCTTTGTTCCTTCAGGGAAGGGCAATGAGCAGTTCTTC. Full variable domain (remainder filled in from reference TRBV7-3 and TRBJ2-1): GAGVSQTPSNKVTEKGKYVELRCDPISGHTALYWYRQSLGQGPEFLIYFQGTGAADDSGLPNDRFFAVRPEGSVSTLKIQRTERGDSAVYLCASSFVPSGKGNEQFFGPGTRLTVL.

The chain is built from TRBV28 and TRBJ2-5, with 7 positions matching TRBD2. CDR3 length: 15 amino acids. V was clipped by 7 bases and J by 5 bases; unmatched bases: 13. Germline CDR1 MDHEN, CDR2 SYDVKM. This CDR3 is CASIKGGRVRETQYF. The CDR3 DNA sequence: TGTGCCAGCATCAAGGGAGGGAGGGTTAGGGAGACCCAGTACTTC.

The CDR3 spells CASLTRDRFSGANVLTF. The DNA of the CDR3 is TGTGCCAGCCTGACCCGGGACAGGTTTTCTGGGGCCAACGTCCTGACTTTC. This chain connects TRBV2 to TRBJ2-6; 8 bases are shared with TRBD1. The germline CDR1 and CDR2 sequences are SNHLY and FYNNEI. The ends lost 8 bases at V and 1 base at J; junction bases unmatched: 10. This CDR3 spans 17 amino acids.

This chain joins TRBV7-9 and TRBJ2-1, with D possibly TRBD2 on 6 matching bases. CDR1 SEHNR and CDR2 FQNEAQ come from the germline V gene (reference sequence). The V end was cut by 5 bases, the J end by 8 bases, with 13 bases between. CDR3 length: 13 residues. The CDR3, as DNA: TGTGCCAGCAGCCTCGCGTCGGGGGATGAGCAGTTCTTC. This gives the protein CASSLASGDEQFF.

This chain links TRBV28 with TRBJ1-5, with 8 bases matching TRBD1. This CDR3 spans 15 amino acids. V trimming: 6 bases; J trimming: 0 bases; junction bases outside the gene matches: 4. Per germline, CDR1 MDHEN and CDR2 SYDVKM. CDR3 in DNA: TGTGCCAGCAGGGACAGGGTTTTTAGCAATCAGCCCCAGCATTTT. It is translated as CASRDRVFSNQPQHF.